Listed below are T cell receptor beta chains from one sample, sequenced in a study of blood T cell repertoires in COVID-19. This table comes from immunoSEQ multiplex PCR, and its TCRdb copy is limited to in-frame clones, with some not included. There are about 150,000 clones in the sample; approximately 80% occur only once, and more than 5.5% lies in the top ten. The source material was peripheral blood. Receptors were obtained from a woman aged 50 to 60 in a cohort sampled during active or convalescent COVID-19. CDR3s include the opening cysteine and the closing phenylalanine or tryptophan. Fields, in order: D gene, V gene, J gene, clone size, CDR3 length, CDR3 DNA, CDR3 protein. A D gene is named only where the DNA matches it firmly. Not all rows give a size; the values are once, few, many and, for expanded clones, a class.

TRBD2	TRBV3-1/TRBV3-2	TRBJ2-1	NA	17	TGTGCCAGCAGCCAAGACGCCGGGACTAGCGGGCACAATGAGCAGTTCTTC	CASSQDAGTSGHNEQFF
TRBD2	TRBV9	TRBJ2-1	NA	17	TGTGCCAGCAGCGCCGCCGCGCTAGCGGGCAGGAACAATGAGCAGTTCTTC	CASSAAALAGRNNEQFF
TRBD2	TRBV4-1	TRBJ2-5	NA	17	TGCGCCAGCAGCCCCCGACTAGCGGGGGGGAGTAAGGAGACCCAGTACTTC	CASSPRLAGGSKETQYF
NA	TRBV13	TRBJ1-3	NA	14	TGTGCCAGCAGCTTTACAGGGAGCCGAAACACCATATATTTT	CASSFTGSRNTIYF
NA	TRBV30	TRBJ1-4	once	17	TGTGCCTGGAGTCCTGACTACGCAGGGGCAACTAATGAAAAACTGTTTTTT	CAWSPDYAGATNEKLFF
NA	TRBV3-1/TRBV3-2	TRBJ1-3	NA	15	TGTGCCAGCAGCCAAGACTCGGGGTTTGGAAACACCATATATTTT	CASSQDSGFGNTIYF
TRBD1	TRBV4-3	TRBJ1-5	NA	16	TGCGCCAGCAGCCAAGTTTGGGGACAGGGCAATCAGCCCCAGCATTTT	CASSQVWGQGNQPQHF
TRBD2	TRBV3-1/TRBV3-2	TRBJ2-7	few	15	TGTGCCAGTACATCGGGGACTAGCGTCTCCTACGAGCAGTACTTC	CASTSGTSVSYEQYF
NA	TRBV4-3	TRBJ1-1	NA	14	TGCGCCAGCAGCCAAGATCCGGGAGACACTGAAGCTTTCTTT	CASSQDPGDTEAFF
NA	TRBV7-3	TRBJ1-1	few	14	TGTGCCAGCAGCCCGGGTTATTTGAACACTGAAGCTTTCTTT	CASSPGYLNTEAFF
NA	TRBV27	TRBJ2-3	NA	15	TGTGCCAGCAGTTTATGGGCAGGGAGCACAGATACGCAGTATTTT	CASSLWAGSTDTQYF
TRBD1	TRBV6-4	TRBJ2-1	NA	14	TGTGCCAGCAGTCGGGACAGAGATTACAATGAGCAGTTCTTC	CASSRDRDYNEQFF
NA	TRBV19	TRBJ2-6	many	18	TGTGCCAGTAGTGGGGCAGGGCGAATTTCCTCTGGGGCCAACGTCCTGACTTTC	CASSGAGRISSGANVLTF
TRBD2	TRBV20-1	TRBJ2-3	NA	16	TGCAGTGCTAGTTTTGCTAGCGGGGGGGGAGCTGATACGCAGTATTTT	CSASFASGGGADTQYF
NA	TRBV19	TRBJ1-6	NA	14	TGTGCCAGTAGTCTTGGACTAGTGAATTCACCCCTCCACTTT	CASSLGLVNSPLHF
TRBD1	TRBV7-9	TRBJ2-5	NA	13	TGTGCCAGCAGCTCACAGGGGCAAGAGACCCAGTACTTC	CASSSQGQETQYF
TRBD1	TRBV7-9	TRBJ1-1	NA	14	TGTGCCAGCAGCTGGTCACAGGGGGCCTTTGAAGCTTTCTTT	CASSWSQGAFEAFF
TRBD1	TRBV19	TRBJ1-6	NA	14	TGTGCCAGTAGGGCGGACAGGGGGCGAACACCCCTCCACTTT	CASRADRGRTPLHF
NA	TRBV3-1/TRBV3-2	TRBJ2-1	NA	12	TGTGCCAGCAGCCCCTCGGGGGATGAGCAGTTCTTC	CASSPSGDEQFF
NA	TRBV4-3	TRBJ1-3	once	15	TGCGCCAGCAGCCAGCGACCAGGGTACGGAAACACCATATATTTT	CASSQRPGYGNTIYF
NA	TRBV5-1	TRBJ1-1	NA	13	TGCGCCAGCAGATCTATGTCGGGGATAGAAGCTTTCTTT	CASRSMSGIEAFF
NA	TRBV7-2	TRBJ1-4	NA	15	TGTGCCAGCAGCTATACCGGTCTAGAGGGAGAAAAACTGTTTTTT	CASSYTGLEGEKLFF
TRBD1	TRBV20-1	TRBJ2-7	NA	11	TGCAGTGCTAGTGCAGGGGGCGAGCAGTACTTC	CSASAGGEQYF
NA	TRBV6-2/TRBV6-3	TRBJ1-3	NA	14	TGTGCCAGCAGTTACTCGAGTCTGGGAAACACCATATATTTT	CASSYSSLGNTIYF
TRBD1	TRBV2	TRBJ2-1	many	15	TGTGCCAGCAGTCCGGGACAGGGCTTCTACAATGAGCAGTTCTTC	CASSPGQGFYNEQFF
NA	TRBV10-3	TRBJ2-7	NA	13	TGTGCCATCAGCGCAACCCCACCTAGCGAGCAGTACTTC	CAISATPPSEQYF
NA	TRBV3-1/TRBV3-2	TRBJ1-1	NA	15	TGTGCCAGCAGCAATCTTGACAGGACGAACACTGAAGCTTTCTTT	CASSNLDRTNTEAFF
NA	TRBV9	TRBJ2-3	NA	16	TGTGCCAGCAGCGGACAAGCGGACCCTAGCACAGATACGCAGTATTTT	CASSGQADPSTDTQYF
TRBD2	TRBV10-2	TRBJ2-5	once	19	TGCGCCAGTATACCGGGACTAGCGGGGGGGCTCCAAGGGGTAGAGACCCAGTACTTC	CASIPGLAGGLQGVETQYF
TRBD1	TRBV3-1/TRBV3-2	TRBJ1-1	NA	16	TGTGCCAGCAGCCAGGACAGGCCCCTCATGAACACTGAAGCTTTCTTT	CASSQDRPLMNTEAFF
TRBD2	TRBV7-2	TRBJ2-7	NA	14	TGTGCCAGCAGCCCTCGCGGGGGGGCTCGCGAGCAGTACTTC	CASSPRGGAREQYF
NA	TRBV3-1/TRBV3-2	TRBJ2-2	NA	12	TGTGCCAGCAGCCAACAAACCGGGGAGCTGTTTTTT	CASSQQTGELFF
NA	TRBV24-1	TRBJ2-7	NA	19	TGTGCCACCAGTGATTTGGACCCCGGGACAACGAGGGCTTTCGACGAGCAGTACTTC	CATSDLDPGTTRAFDEQYF
NA	TRBV9	TRBJ1-2	NA	12	TGTGCCAGCAGCGTACCCGTATCTGGCTACACCTTC	CASSVPVSGYTF
TRBD1	TRBV5-1	TRBJ2-5	NA	16	TGCGCCAGCAGCTTGGGCCGGACAGGGATCGGGGAGACCCAGTACTTC	CASSLGRTGIGETQYF
NA	TRBV21-1	TRBJ1-6	few	17	TGTGCCAGCAGCGGATCGGCCCTTTCACAGGATAATTCACCCCTCCACTTT	CASSGSALSQDNSPLHF
NA	TRBV5-1	TRBJ2-7	NA	12	TGCGCCAGCAGCCAAGACACTTACGAGCAGTACTTC	CASSQDTYEQYF
NA	TRBV6-5	TRBJ2-1	NA	14	TGTGCCAGCAGTTACGAGGCCTCCTACAATGAGCAGTTCTTC	CASSYEASYNEQFF
NA	TRBV2	TRBJ1-3	NA	14	TGTGCCAGCAGGTCAGGGGACTCTGGAAACACCATATATTTT	CASRSGDSGNTIYF
NA	TRBV5-4	TRBJ2-5	NA	15	TGTGCCAGCAGGCCCACCAACAGGGTCCAAGAGACCCAGTACTTC	CASRPTNRVQETQYF